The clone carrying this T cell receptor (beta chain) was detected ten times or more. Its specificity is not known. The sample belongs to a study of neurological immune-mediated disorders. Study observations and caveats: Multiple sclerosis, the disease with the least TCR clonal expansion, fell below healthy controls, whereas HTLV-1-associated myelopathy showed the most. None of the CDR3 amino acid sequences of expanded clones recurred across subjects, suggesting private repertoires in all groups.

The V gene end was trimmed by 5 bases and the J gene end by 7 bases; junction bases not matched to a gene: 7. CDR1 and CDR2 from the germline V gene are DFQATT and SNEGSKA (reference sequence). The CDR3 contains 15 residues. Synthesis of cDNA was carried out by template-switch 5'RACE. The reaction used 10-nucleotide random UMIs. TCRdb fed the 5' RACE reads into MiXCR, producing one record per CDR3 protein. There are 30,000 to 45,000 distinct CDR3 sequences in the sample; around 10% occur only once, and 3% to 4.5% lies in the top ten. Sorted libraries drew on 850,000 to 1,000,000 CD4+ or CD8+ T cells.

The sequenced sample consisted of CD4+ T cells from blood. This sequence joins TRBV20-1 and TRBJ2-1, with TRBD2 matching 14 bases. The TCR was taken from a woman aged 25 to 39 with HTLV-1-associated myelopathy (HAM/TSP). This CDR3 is CSAETSGGARNEQFF. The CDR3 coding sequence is TGCAGTGCTGAGACTAGCGGGGGGGCCCGGAATGAGCAGTTCTTC.